This TCR beta chain comes out of a study of blood T cell repertoires in COVID-19. In germline, CDR1 is SEHNR, CDR2 FQNEAQ (reference sequence). The CDR3 length is 15 residues. Losses at the gene ends were 7 bases for V and 2 bases for J; bases not matched to a gene: 6. The authors' processing: Quantification of nucleated cells was approximated via reference gene primer amplification. The protocol was immunoSEQ multiplex PCR, while the TCRdb copy is restricted to in-frame clones and leaves out a portion. From that table come the V and J calls and clone size; the DNA was used to work out D and trimming. The table lists 310,000 or so clones, approximately 86% of them singletons, with more than 8.5% in the top ten.

This clonotype was obtained from a woman aged 18-29 years who had recovered from COVID-19. The V and J genes are TRBV7-9 and TRBJ1-3, with 9 bases matching TRBD1. Sample: PBMCs or T cells enriched from blood (not recorded which). The CDR3 spells CASTSGQGAGNTIYF. Written as DNA, the CDR3 is TGTGCCAGCACCTCGGGACAGGGAGCTGGAAACACCATATATTTT.